The rows below give T cell receptor beta chains drawn from one sample of a study of immune characterization of retroperitoneal liposarcoma. MiXCR was run by TCRdb on the PCR reads, yielding one entry per CDR3 protein. The sample contains about 10,000 distinct CDR3 sequences, 37% of which appear only once. Input material: tumor tissue. The receptors come from a male donor with retroperitoneal liposarcoma. Each CDR3 is given with its conserved first and last residue. D genes are given only for firm matches. For some rows the clone size is stated as once, few or many, or as a class when expanded; others skip it.

abundance: .
d_gene: .
v_gene: TRBV7-6
j_gene: TRBJ2-5
CDR3nt: TGTGCCAGCAGGAGGAGGGGGCGTGAGACCCAGTACTTC
CDR3aa: CASRRRGRETQYF

abundance: few
d_gene: TRBD1
v_gene: TRBV6-1
j_gene: TRBJ2-1
CDR3nt: TGTGCCAGCAGCGGGACAGGGCTGCACGAGCAGTTCTTC
CDR3aa: CASSGTGLHEQFF

abundance: .
d_gene: TRBD2
v_gene: TRBV6-5
j_gene: TRBJ2-3
CDR3nt: TGTGCCAGCAGTTACCGGGCGGGGGGCACAGATACGCAGTATTTT
CDR3aa: CASSYRAGGTDTQYF

abundance: many
d_gene: TRBD1
v_gene: TRBV6-1
j_gene: TRBJ2-7
CDR3nt: TGTGCCAGCAGTAAGTGGGGACAGCCCGACTACAATGAGCAGTACTTC
CDR3aa: CASSKWGQPDYNEQYF

abundance: few
d_gene: .
v_gene: TRBV6-1
j_gene: TRBJ2-7
CDR3nt: TGTGCCAGCAGTGAAGTGGGGACGTCCTACGAGCAGTACTTC
CDR3aa: CASSEVGTSYEQYF

abundance: many
d_gene: TRBD1
v_gene: TRBV7-8
j_gene: TRBJ2-1
CDR3nt: TGTGCCAGCAGCCCCTCTAGACAGGGGGGTGTGGAGACCCAGTTCTTC
CDR3aa: CASSPSRQGGVETQFF

abundance: .
d_gene: .
v_gene: TRBV27
j_gene: TRBJ2-1
CDR3nt: TGTGCCAGCAGTTTATTGGCAGGGGTCGAGCAGTTCTTC
CDR3aa: CASSLLAGVEQFF

abundance: medium-sized
d_gene: TRBD2
v_gene: TRBV7-6
j_gene: TRBJ2-7
CDR3nt: TGTGCCAGCAGCACGACTAGCGGGGGGTCCATGTCCTACGAGCAGTACTTC
CDR3aa: CASSTTSGGSMSYEQYF

abundance: few
d_gene: TRBD2
v_gene: TRBV6-5
j_gene: TRBJ2-1
CDR3nt: TGTGCCAGCAGTTACTCGATTGGACTAGCGGGAGGTGAGCAGTTCTTC
CDR3aa: CASSYSIGLAGGEQFF

abundance: .
d_gene: .
v_gene: TRBV12-3/TRBV12-4
j_gene: TRBJ2-5
CDR3nt: TGTGCCAACACCCTAACGGGACGGTACAATGAGCAGTACTTC
CDR3aa: CANTLTGRYNEQYF

abundance: .
d_gene: TRBD2
v_gene: TRBV7-3
j_gene: TRBJ2-2
CDR3nt: TGTGCCAGCAGGACCTTGGGCGGGGGGCTGTTTTTT
CDR3aa: CASRTLGGGLFF

abundance: few
d_gene: TRBD2
v_gene: TRBV12-3/TRBV12-4
j_gene: TRBJ2-4
CDR3nt: TGTGCCAGCAGTGCCGGGACTAGCGGGGGCCTTAGGGAGCAGTACTTC
CDR3aa: CASSAGTSGGLREQYF

abundance: .
d_gene: TRBD1
v_gene: TRBV7-9
j_gene: TRBJ2-1
CDR3nt: TGTGCCAGCAGCTTAGCAGAGGGGGCGTACATTCAGTTCTTC
CDR3aa: CASSLAEGAYIQFF

abundance: medium-sized
d_gene: TRBD2
v_gene: TRBV27
j_gene: TRBJ2-1
CDR3nt: TGTGCCAGCAGTCGGACTCTAGCGGACGCCTACAATGAGCAGTTCTTC
CDR3aa: CASSRTLADAYNEQFF

abundance: .
d_gene: TRBD1
v_gene: TRBV25-1
j_gene: TRBJ1-1
CDR3nt: TGTGCCAGCAGTGATTACGGACAGGGGCGGAACACTGAAGCTTTCTTT
CDR3aa: CASSDYGQGRNTEAFF

abundance: .
d_gene: TRBD2
v_gene: TRBV27
j_gene: TRBJ2-3
CDR3nt: TGTGCCAGCACCCCCCCCCGGGCGGGAGGGTCGTTGATTTGTTTGGAGACCCAGTACTTT
CDR3aa: CASTPPRAGGSLICLETQYF

abundance: .
d_gene: .
v_gene: TRBV10-2
j_gene: TRBJ2-5
CDR3nt: TGCGCCAGCAGCGTAACAGGGAAAGAGACCCAGTACTTC
CDR3aa: CASSVTGKETQYF

abundance: many
d_gene: TRBD2
v_gene: TRBV7-8
j_gene: TRBJ2-5
CDR3nt: TGTGCCAGCAGCGCTAGCGGGGGGCTTGAGACCCAGTACTTC
CDR3aa: CASSASGGLETQYF

abundance: .
d_gene: TRBD2
v_gene: TRBV7-2
j_gene: TRBJ2-4
CDR3nt: TGTGCCAGCAGCTTTAGCGGGGGGGCCAATGAGCAGTACTTC
CDR3aa: CASSFSGGANEQYF

abundance: .
d_gene: TRBD2
v_gene: TRBV27
j_gene: TRBJ2-5
CDR3nt: TGTGCCAGCAGCCCCTCGACTAGCCGGGAGACCCAGTACTTC
CDR3aa: CASSPSTSRETQYF